The TCR beta chain under discussion was sequenced for a study of cytomegalovirus exposure and HLA in healthy donors (dated by TCRdb to 2016 to 2017). In the study overall: According to an earlier analysis of 587 of the donors, about 179 million T cells yielded 120 million or so unique TCR beta sequences and 276 Gb of sequence data. Using immunosequencing, the study profiled T cell repertoires from 550 to 750 subjects and related those repertoires to cytomegalovirus serostatus. A separate validation cohort of some 130 different subjects was used in addition to the roughly 670-subject first cohort. An early release covering roughly 640 HLA-typed donors comprised around 300 gigabases of sequencing data and tens of millions of unique TCR sequences. In a later genetic analysis, genome-wide SNP genotypes for about three fifths of the 666 donors were used, and that subset was treated as a discovery cohort. High-throughput TCR immunosequencing, statistical association of individual TCRs with disease status, and machine learning were combined to predict cytomegalovirus infection status. Typing coverage differed by locus: A, B, C, DRB1 and DQB1 were typed in about 620-630 donors, DQA1 in roughly 510, DPA1 in approximately 610, and DPB1 in 472. In the later analysis, no new phenotypic data were used to find candidate immune exposures; instead, reliance was placed on TCR beta sequences and their occurrence across donors. Both class I and class II loci were covered by HLA typing, at four-digit resolution. The study was designed to test whether signatures of past pathogen exposure could be identified by cataloging public T cell receptors. Alongside the repertoire data, information on donor age, sex, ethnicity and CMV serostatus was compiled. Of the approximately 400 genotyped donors, 75% to 85% were placed in the genetic ancestry cluster associated with self-reported Caucasian donors. In a later analysis, previously published TCR beta repertoires from several hundred donors were re-analyzed and high-resolution HLA genotyping was added so that TCR occurrence patterns could be studied. A few DR-DQ haplotypes were handled as single units for association and clustering because linkage in the cohort was strong. Every discovery cohort repertoire had been produced on one sequencing platform. To decide whether each TCR beta V gene segment behaved as functional or pseudogenic, an earlier analysis of approximately 590 of the donors relied on high-throughput TCR beta sequencing. Among around 400 genotyped donors of the cohort, an average of about 240,000 unique TCR beta nucleotide sequences were sequenced per donor, around 18% of them non-productive.

Receptors were amplified or captured by the immunoSEQ multiplex PCR assay. The multiplex PCR relied on a mix of 60 forward primers for TCR Vbeta segments and 13 reverse primers for TCR Jbeta segments. A multiplex PCR assay on genomic DNA amplified the CDR3 region of rearranged TCR beta genes. Amplified TCR beta libraries were sequenced as 87-base-pair reads on the Illumina HiSeq System. Under the source paper's analysis protocol: A later analysis counted around 72 million unique TCR beta chains across the 700 or so repertoires, and approximately 11 million of these chains were shared by at least two donors. A nearest-neighbor algorithm error-corrected the raw reads and collapsed the reads into unique sequences, merging closely related sequences to remove PCR and sequencing errors. CDR3 sequences were aligned to IMGT reference sequences to assign V, D and J gene segments. For a sequence to be retained, at least a six-nucleotide match to both a V gene segment and a J gene segment was required. A rearrangement counted as productive if the CDR3 had no stop codons and remained in frame with V and J, and every other rearrangement counted as non-productive. Following IMGT convention, CDR3 was defined as the stretch from the second conserved V-encoded cysteine to the conserved J-encoded phenylalanine. The earlier analysis of 500 to 600 of the donors excluded sequences that lacked an unambiguous match to a single V gene segment. In an earlier analysis of a few hundred of the donors, V segments were called functional above 56.7% productive rearrangements and were called segregating when the between-donor standard deviation exceeded 5%. To diagnose cytomegalovirus status from the catalog of TCR beta chain sequences, a statistical classification framework was built. A later analysis assigned V and J genes by comparing TCR nucleotide sequences with IMGT/GENE-DB human TR gene sequences. In a later analysis, CDR3 sequences and most-parsimonious VDJ recombination scenarios were assigned using the TCRdist pipeline. A later analysis defined each TCR beta chain by its CDR3 amino acid sequence plus V-gene family, and excluded reads lacking a unique V-gene family. A later analysis removed 600 or so highly shared, low-generation-probability nucleotide sequences to deal with suspected cross-contamination and a sequencing artifact. In a later analysis, a clonal expansion index was calculated for each public chain from normalized within-repertoire ranks of inferred template counts. In a later analysis, generation probabilities were computed using a VDJ recombination model fitted to out-of-frame rearrangements, and the results were checked against IGoR. In a later analysis, TCR-TCR, TCR-HLA and TCR-CMV co-occurrence was scored with hypergeometric tests, and a repertoire-size bias correction was applied to TCR pairs. False discovery rates were estimated in a later analysis by permuting HLA or CMV assignments 20 times. A later analysis grouped co-occurring TCRs with DBSCAN, adding TCRdist sequence similarity when clustering within HLA-allele-positive subsets. Co-occurrence clustering excluded repertoires with fewer than 30,000 or more than 120,000 public chains, plus five with anomalous nucleotide sharing. TCRdb carries this immuneACCESS record with in-frame sequences only. Its versions omit some clonotypes, under half of them owing to an unresolved V gene in the studies checked, with the rest unexplained. The V and J calls and clone size were taken over from that table, and D and trimming were inferred from the DNA. Counted in this sample were over 80,000 clones; around 72% of them appeared once. The top ten constitute roughly 3.5% of the sample.

The CDR1 and CDR2 encoded by the germline V gene are SGDLS and YYNGEE. The V end loses 2 bases and the J end loses 2 bases, and a stretch of 14 bases separates them. Including the terminal cysteine and phenylalanine, the CDR3 comprises 15 residues. The CDR3 DNA has 45 bases and is translated from base 1. The paper as a whole reports these results and caveats: Some IMGT-functional V segments, including TRBV6-2 and TRBV6-3, could not be distinguished by the 87-base-pair reads and were therefore excluded. The authors suggested that the approach could potentially be extended to other disease states and immunological phenotypes. Linkage disequilibrium might explain the correlated functional status among segregating V segments, but an unknown experimental factor could not be ruled out. For the cohort, immune exposure information was limited to CMV serostatus. In a later genetic analysis, a missense DCLRE1C variant was associated with V-gene and J-gene trimming of TCR beta chains, and the association was replicated in an independent cohort. At a false discovery rate of 0.05, a later analysis linked 16,000 or so TCR beta sequences to specific HLA alleles. Sequencing depth was assumed to be roughly uniform across donors in the presence/absence analyses, though that assumption may not hold. HLA typing was unavailable for some donors at each locus, so association tests used only the typed subset. This cohort had only TCR beta chains sequenced, and the lack of alpha or paired-chain data limited which features could be detected. The classifier was reported to diagnose cytomegalovirus status with high specificity and sensitivity in both the original cohort and the validation cohort. A later analysis reported that several top co-occurrence clusters appeared linked to parvovirus B19, influenza, CMV and Epstein-Barr virus. While some public TCRs were present in many individuals, most TCR sequences turned up only very rarely across donors. When HLA alleles, especially DR and DQ, strongly co-occurred, attributing TCR associations to individual alleles was difficult. Compared with equally common non-associated chains, HLA-associated TCR beta chains in a later analysis were more clonally expanded and had lower generation probabilities. The study listed 150 to 200 TCR beta chains as associated with cytomegalovirus. According to a later genetic analysis, donors in an Asian-associated ancestry cluster had fewer N-insertions in productive TCRs than the approximately 710-donor mean. In a later analysis, most CMV-associated TCR beta chains were found to appear HLA-restricted, with HLA associations seemingly driven largely by CMV exposure. In an earlier analysis of several hundred of the donors, most TCR beta V segments were observed in productive rearrangements about 90% or about 30% of the time, broadly matching IMGT annotations. A further reported finding was that TCR beta sequences accurately predicted the HLA-A and HLA-B alleles for most subjects in the first cohort. Because counts were too low, 15 or so rarely observed V segments, including chromosome 9 orphons, were excluded from the earlier analysis of 587 of the donors. According to a later analysis, TCR association rates differed among HLA loci, with DRB1 alleles showing the most associated TCRs and HLA-C alleles showing the fewest. The sequencing pipeline was judged likely to have produced a cluster of highly shared sequence variants as a technical artifact. A few of the identified cytomegalovirus-associated TCR beta chains were confirmed in vitro to be specific for cytomegalovirus antigens.

In this sample, this clone turned up once. The specificity of this receptor is unknown. No much larger clonotype is one base removed from it; base qualities were not supplied. The cohort comprised 710 or so healthy bone marrow donors. Cohort members were all nominally healthy when sampled, although unrecorded immune exposures were likely present. The donor tested CMV seronegative and was one of the 352 seronegative cohort members. A peripheral blood sample was collected from each donor, and TCR beta sequencing was performed on peripheral blood mononuclear cells. Genomic DNA extraction from the blood cell samples was performed with the Qiagen DNeasy Blood Extraction Kit.

The sequenced sample was PBMCs. This sequence originates from a man aged 35 to 55 in good health and CMV-seronegative. Rearrangement joined TRBV9 to TRBJ2-7; D gene: possibly TRBD2, on 6 matching bases. The CDR3: CASSVRDSKTYEQYF. At the DNA level, the sequence is TGTGCCAGCAGCGTCCGGGACTCCAAAACCTACGAGCAGTACTTC.